The T cell receptor (beta chain) under discussion was sequenced for a study of cytomegalovirus exposure and HLA in healthy donors. Primers included in the PCR were 60 Vbeta and 13 Jbeta primers. Some clones are missing from TCRdb's copy, which holds only in-frame ones; the method was immunoSEQ multiplex PCR. The data show around 150,000 clones, with over 50% seen just once and around 1.6% held by the top ten. This CDR3 is 14 amino acids long. The germline V and J ends were trimmed by 0 bases and 2 bases, with 7 bases remaining between them. The germline V gene has CDR1 SGHTA and CDR2 FQGNSA. This receptor was identified in a human donor in good health. The specimen was PBMCs. The gene calls are TRBV7-2 and TRBJ2-5; D is uncertain. The CDR3 DNA is TGTGCCAGCAGCTTAGCGGTCAGACAAGAGACCCAGTACTTC. Its translation is CASSLAVRQETQYF.